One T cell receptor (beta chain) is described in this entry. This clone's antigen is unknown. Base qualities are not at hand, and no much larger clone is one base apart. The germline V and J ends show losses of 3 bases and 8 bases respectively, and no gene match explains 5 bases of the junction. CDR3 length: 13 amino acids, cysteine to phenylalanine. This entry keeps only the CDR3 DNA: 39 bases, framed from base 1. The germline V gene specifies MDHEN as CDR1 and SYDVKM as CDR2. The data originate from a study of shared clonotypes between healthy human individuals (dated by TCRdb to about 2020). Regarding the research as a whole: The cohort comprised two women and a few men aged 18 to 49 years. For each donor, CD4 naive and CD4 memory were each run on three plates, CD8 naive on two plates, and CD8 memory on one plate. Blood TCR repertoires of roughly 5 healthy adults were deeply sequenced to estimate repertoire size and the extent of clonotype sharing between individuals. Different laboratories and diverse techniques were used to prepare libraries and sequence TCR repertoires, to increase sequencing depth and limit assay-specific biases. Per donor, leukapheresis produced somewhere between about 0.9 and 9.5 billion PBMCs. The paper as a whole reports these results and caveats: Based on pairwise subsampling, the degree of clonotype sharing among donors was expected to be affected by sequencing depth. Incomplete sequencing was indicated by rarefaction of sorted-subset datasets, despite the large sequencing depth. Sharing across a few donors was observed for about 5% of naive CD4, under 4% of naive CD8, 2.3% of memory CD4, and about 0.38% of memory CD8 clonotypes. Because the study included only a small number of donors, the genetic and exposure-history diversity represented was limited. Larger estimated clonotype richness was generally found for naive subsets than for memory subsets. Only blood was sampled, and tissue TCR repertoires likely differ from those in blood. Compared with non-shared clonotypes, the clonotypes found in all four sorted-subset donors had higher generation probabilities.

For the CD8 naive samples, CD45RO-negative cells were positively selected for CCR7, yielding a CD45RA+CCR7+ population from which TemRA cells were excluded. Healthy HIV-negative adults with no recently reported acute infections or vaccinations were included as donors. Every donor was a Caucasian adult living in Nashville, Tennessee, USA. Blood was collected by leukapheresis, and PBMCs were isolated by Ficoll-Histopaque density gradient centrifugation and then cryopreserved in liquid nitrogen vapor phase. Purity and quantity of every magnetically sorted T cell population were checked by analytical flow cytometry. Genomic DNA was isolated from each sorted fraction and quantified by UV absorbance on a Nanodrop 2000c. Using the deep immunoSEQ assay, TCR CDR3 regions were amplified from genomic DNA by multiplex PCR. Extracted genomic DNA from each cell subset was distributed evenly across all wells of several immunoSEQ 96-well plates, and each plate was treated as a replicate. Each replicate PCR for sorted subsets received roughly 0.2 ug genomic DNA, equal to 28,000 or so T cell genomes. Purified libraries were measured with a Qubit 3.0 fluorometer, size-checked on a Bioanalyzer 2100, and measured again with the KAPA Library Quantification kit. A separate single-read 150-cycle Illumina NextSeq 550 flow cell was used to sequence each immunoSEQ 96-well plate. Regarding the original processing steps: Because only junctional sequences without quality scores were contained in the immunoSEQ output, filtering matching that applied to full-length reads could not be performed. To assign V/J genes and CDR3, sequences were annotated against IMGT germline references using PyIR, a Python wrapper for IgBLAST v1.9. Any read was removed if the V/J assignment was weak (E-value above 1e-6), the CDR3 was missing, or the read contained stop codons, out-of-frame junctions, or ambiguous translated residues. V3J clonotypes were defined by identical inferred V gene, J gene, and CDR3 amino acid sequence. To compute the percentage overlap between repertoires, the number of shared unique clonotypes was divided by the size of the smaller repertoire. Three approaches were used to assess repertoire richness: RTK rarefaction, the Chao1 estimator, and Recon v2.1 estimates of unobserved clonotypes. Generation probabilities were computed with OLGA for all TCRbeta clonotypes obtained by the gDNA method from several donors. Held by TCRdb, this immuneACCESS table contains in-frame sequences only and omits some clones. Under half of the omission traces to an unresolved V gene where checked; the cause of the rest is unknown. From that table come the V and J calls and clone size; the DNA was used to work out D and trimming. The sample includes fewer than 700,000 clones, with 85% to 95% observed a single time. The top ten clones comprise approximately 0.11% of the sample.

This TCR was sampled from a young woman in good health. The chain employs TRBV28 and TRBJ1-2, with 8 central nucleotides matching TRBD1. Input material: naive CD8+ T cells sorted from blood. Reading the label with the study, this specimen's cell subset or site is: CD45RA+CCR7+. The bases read TGTGCCAGCAGTTTCAGGGGGCCAGGAGGCTACACCTTC. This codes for CASSFRGPGGYTF.